The 11 T cell receptor beta chains below come from one sample, sequenced in a study of T cell responses to AZD1222 COVID-19 vaccine. Profiled with immunoSEQ multiplex PCR; TCRdb holds only in-frame clones, not every one. The data hold some 140,000 clones, with less than 90% observed a single time. Here the sequenced sample was peripheral blood, taken on day 0 of MenACWY control vaccination. Receptors were obtained from an adult in good health.

V is TRBV5-1 and J is TRBJ1-2; TRBD1 matches at 7 bases. The CDR3 consists of 15 residues. V lost 5 bases, J lost 2 bases, and 9 bases stayed unmatched. Germline V gene sequence: CDR1 SGHRS, CDR2 YFSETQ. DNA for the CDR3: TGCGCCAGCAGGTCCAGCGTGGGACAGAACTATGGCTACACCTTC. Translation: CASRSSVGQNYGYTF.

V gene TRBV25-1 combines with J gene TRBJ1-2; the match to TRBD1 covers 9 bases. V was pared by 6 bases and J by 11 bases, with 10 bases of the junction left unmatched. Germline V gives CDR1 MGHDK, CDR2 SYGVNS. This CDR3 spans 13 amino acids. The CDR3: CASRLTGGASYTF. CDR3 bases: TGTGCCAGCAGACTAACAGGGGGCGCGAGTTACACCTTC.

The chain couples TRBV19 to TRBJ1-1, with 9 positions matching TRBD1. The trim removed 3 bases at V and 1 base at J, leaving 3 bases unmatched. Germline CDR1 reads LNHDA; CDR2 reads SQIVND (reference sequence). The CDR3 sequence is 15 residues long. The CDR3 DNA follows: TGTGCCAGTAGTATTACGGGACAGGGGAACACTGAAGCTTTCTTT. This gives the protein CASSITGQGNTEAFF.

The V call is TRBV6-4, the J call TRBJ1-2; the match to TRBD1 covers 8 bases. Germline CDR1 is MRHNA and CDR2 is SNTAGT. This CDR3 is 15 amino acids long. Trimming took 2 bases from V and 7 from J; bases not matched to a gene: 9. The CDR3 protein is CASSDGNRGTGGYTF. CDR3 in DNA: TGTGCCAGCAGTGACGGCAACAGGGGGACCGGTGGCTACACCTTC.

The chain is built from TRBV27 and TRBJ1-3, with D possibly being TRBD1 (6 bases). Trimming took 6 bases from V and 0 from J, leaving 9 bases between them. From germline, CDR1 is MNHEY and CDR2 SMNVEV (reference sequence). The CDR3 extends over 14 amino acids. The CDR3 spells CASRTGHSGNTIYF. CDR3 nucleotide sequence: TGTGCCAGCAGGACAGGTCACTCTGGAAACACCATATATTTT.

In this sample, this clone turned up once. The chain is built from TRBV3-1 (or the pseudogene TRBV3-2) and TRBJ2-5, with 7 nucleotides matching TRBD2. The CDR3 sequence is 14 residues long. Germline loops: CDR1 LGHDT, CDR2 YNNKEL (reference sequence). After removal of 0 bases from V and 7 bases from J, the junction contained 5 bases not matched to a gene. In nucleotides, the CDR3 is TGTGCCAGCAGCCAAGATGTGGCGGGAGCGACCCAGTACTTC. Encoded protein: CASSQDVAGATQYF.

This clone was observed once. J is TRBJ2-3 and V is TRBV24-1; the D call may be TRBD1 or TRBD2 (5 bases each). V dropped 3 bases and J dropped 0 bases, with 15 bases sitting between them. Germline V gene lookup returns CDR1 KGHDR and CDR2 SFDVKD. The CDR3 runs 17 residues. The CDR3 protein is CATSDAYGAGSTDTQYF. CDR3 nucleotides: TGTGCCACCAGTGATGCCTATGGGGCGGGTAGCACAGATACGCAGTATTTT.

V usage is TRBV5-4 and J usage is TRBJ2-1; 10 bases line up with TRBD1. The CDR3 has 15 residues. V dropped 4 bases and J dropped 7; count of bases not matched to a gene: 8. CDR1 is SGHNT, CDR2 YYREEE, per germline (reference sequence). The CDR3 nucleotides read TGTGCCAGCAGCGCGGGACAGGGGACATTTAATGAGCAGTTCTTC. It specifies CASSAGQGTFNEQFF.

The chain employs TRBV3-1 (or the pseudogene TRBV3-2) and TRBJ1-1; D gene ambiguous. Germline CDR1 and CDR2: LGHDT and YNNKEL (reference sequence). V dropped 0 bases and J dropped 3 bases, with 20 bases sitting between them. This CDR3 has 18 amino acids. CDR3 nucleotide sequence: TGTGCCAGCAGCCAAGACGTTTTGGGCGGTCGGCGGGACACTGAAGCTTTCTTT. It translates to CASSQDVLGGRRDTEAFF.

This rearrangement joins TRBV21-1 to TRBJ1-1; the D call of TRBD1 is as the table states it, not checked on the DNA. TRBV21-1 is a pseudogene locus. This CDR3 is 16 amino acids long. The CDR3, as DNA: TGTGCCAGCAGCCCCCGGACAGGAGAAATGAACACTGAAGCTTTCTTT. This sequence encodes CASSPRTGEMNTEAFF.

V and J are TRBV9 and TRBJ1-3; TRBD1 aligns across 10 bases. The CDR3 has 15 residues. Germline-derived CDR1 and CDR2 are SGDLS and YYNGEE. J gave up 3 bases and V 2 bases, and 2 bases lay outside the gene matches. CDR3 in DNA: TGTGCCAGCAGCGTTGACAGGGGGCATGGAAACACCATATATTTT. It codes for CASSVDRGHGNTIYF.